The 7 T cell receptor beta chains below were found in one sample sequenced in a study of CD8+ T cells in alopecia areata. Extracted RNA was reverse transcribed, and the resulting cDNA served as sequencing template. Generated by immunoSEQ multiplex PCR, the TCRdb table keeps only in-frame clones and is missing some. There are around 120,000 clones in the sample; roughly 68% occur only once, and about 3% lies in the top ten. Sequenced sample: CD4+ T cells sorted from blood. The receptors were sampled from a human donor in good health.

This clone was recorded a few times. The chain recombines TRBV30 with TRBJ2-3, with TRBD1 as a possible D gene (6 bases). Germline CDR1 is GTSNPN and CDR2 is SVGIG (reference sequence). This CDR3 has 11 amino acids. The V end lost 5 bases, the J end lost 6 bases, and 9 bases lay between the germline ends. The chain's CDR3 is CAWDTGDTQYF. The CDR3 bases are TGTGCCTGGGATACAGGGGATACGCAGTATTTT.

The V and J genes are TRBV27 and TRBJ1-5; D is possibly TRBD1 (5 bases). V lost 0 bases and J lost 3, with 9 bases in between. The length of the CDR3 is 15 residues. The germline gives CDR1 MNHEY, CDR2 SMNVEV (reference sequence). CDR3 DNA: TGTGCCAGCAGTTTATCGAGACAGCTCAATCAGCCCCAGCATTTT. Its protein is CASSLSRQLNQPQHF.

About this clone itself: Mismatch with germline at one junction end may stem from a read error. The chain recombines TRBV25-1 with TRBJ2-3; unclear D gene. Germline-derived CDR1 and CDR2 are MGHDK and SYGVNS. This CDR3 is built from 13 residues. The DNA for the CDR3 is TGTGCCAGCAGTCAATACTATACAGATACGCAGTATTTT. It translates to CASSQYYTDTQYF.

The genes are TRBV6-6 and TRBJ2-3; D not certain. This CDR3 is 15 amino acids long. The ends were cut back, 2 bases at V and 3 bases at J, with 12 bases in the middle. The germline V gene encodes CDR1 MNHNY and CDR2 SVGAGI (reference sequence). In DNA, the CDR3 is TGTGCCAGCAGTTACGACGAGATCTCAACAGATACGCAGTATTTT. This translates into CASSYDEISTDTQYF.

This clone occurred a few times. The rearrangement joins TRBV9 to TRBJ2-3; no definite D call. The CDR3 extends over 12 amino acids. Germline-derived CDR1 and CDR2 are SGDLS and YYNGEE. Trimming removed 4 bases from V and 2 bases from J, with 5 bases in between. The DNA of the CDR3 is TGTGCCAGCAGCCCCACCACAGATACGCAGTATTTT. It translates to CASSPTTDTQYF.

J is TRBJ2-6 and V is TRBV6-1; D is perhaps TRBD1 (5 bases). The CDR3 is made up of 15 amino acids. Deletions cut 6 bases from V and 0 bases from J, with 9 bases between. The germline V gene has CDR1 MNHNS and CDR2 SASEGT. The CDR3 coding sequence is TGTGCCAGCAGGCGACAGAACTCTGGGGCCAACGTCCTGACTTTC. Amino acid sequence: CASRRQNSGANVLTF.

This clone was detected a few times. This chain connects TRBV11-2 to TRBJ2-3, with D hard to call. CDR3 length: 12 amino acids. Germline V CDR1 and CDR2: SGHAT, FQNNGV. The V end was cut by 1 base, the J end by 11 bases, with 10 bases between. CDR3: CASSLGGEVQYF. In DNA, the CDR3 is TGTGCCAGCAGCTTAGGAGGCGAAGTGCAGTATTTT.